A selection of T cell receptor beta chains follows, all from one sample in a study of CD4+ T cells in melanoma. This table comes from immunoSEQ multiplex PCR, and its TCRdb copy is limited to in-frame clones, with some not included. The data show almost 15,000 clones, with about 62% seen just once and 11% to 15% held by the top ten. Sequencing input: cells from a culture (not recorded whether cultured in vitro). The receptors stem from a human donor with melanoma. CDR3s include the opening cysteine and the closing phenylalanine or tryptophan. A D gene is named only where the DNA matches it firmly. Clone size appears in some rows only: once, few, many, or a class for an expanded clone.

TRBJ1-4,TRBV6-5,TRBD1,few,CASSPTGDNEKLFF,TGTGCCAGCAGTCCTACAGGGGACAATGAAAAACTGTTTTTT
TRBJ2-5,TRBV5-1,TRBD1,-,CASSGGTGGFETQYF,TGCGCCAGCAGCGGGGGGACAGGGGGCTTTGAGACCCAGTACTTC
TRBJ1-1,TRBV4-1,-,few,CASSQHTGNTEAFF,TGCGCCAGCAGCCAACACACAGGGAACACTGAAGCTTTCTTT
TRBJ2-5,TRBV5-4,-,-,CASSPTRDVDQETQYF,TGTGCCAGCAGCCCAACTCGGGACGTGGACCAAGAGACCCAGTACTTC
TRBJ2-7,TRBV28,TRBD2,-,CASRRSSGGAYEQYF,TGTGCCAGCCGAAGGTCTAGCGGGGGGGCCTACGAGCAGTACTTC
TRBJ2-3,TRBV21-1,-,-,CASSTNRVADTQYF,TGTGCCAGCAGCACCAACAGGGTAGCAGATACGCAGTATTTT
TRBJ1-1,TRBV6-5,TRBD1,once,CASSSLSRTGGRAFF,TGTGCCAGCAGTTCGCTATCCCGGACAGGGGGCCGAGCTTTCTTT
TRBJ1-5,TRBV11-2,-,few,CASSLDRGNQPQHF,TGTGCCAGCAGCTTAGACAGAGGGAATCAGCCCCAGCATTTT
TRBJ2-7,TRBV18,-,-,CASSPGRDEQYF,TGTGCCAGCTCACCAGGCAGGGACGAGCAGTACTTC
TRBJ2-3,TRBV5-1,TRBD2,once,CASSLPGLAGTDTQYF,TGCGCCAGCAGCCTCCCAGGACTAGCGGGCACAGATACGCAGTATTTT
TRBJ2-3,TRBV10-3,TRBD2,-,CVIGLGTDTQYF,TGTGTCATCGGACTAGGCACAGATACGCAGTATTTT
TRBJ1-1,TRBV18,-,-,CASSRRTEIMNTEAFF,TGTGCCAGCTCACGGAGGACAGAGATCATGAACACTGAAGCTTTCTTT
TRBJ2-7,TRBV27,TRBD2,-,CATRAGVSYEQYF,TGTGCCACCCGAGCGGGAGTCTCCTACGAGCAGTACTTC
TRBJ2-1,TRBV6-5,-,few,CASSIQRSSYNEQFF,TGTGCCAGCAGCATCCAGCGGAGCTCCTACAATGAGCAGTTCTTC
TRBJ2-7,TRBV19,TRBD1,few,CASSRTGFSYEQYF,TGTGCCAGTAGTAGGACAGGGTTCTCTTACGAGCAGTACTTC
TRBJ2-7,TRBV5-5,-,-,CASSLTDSYEQYF,TGTGCCAGCAGCTTGACAGACTCCTACGAGCAGTACTTC
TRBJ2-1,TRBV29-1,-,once,CSGIVTEQFF,TGCAGCGGGATAGTCACTGAGCAGTTCTTC